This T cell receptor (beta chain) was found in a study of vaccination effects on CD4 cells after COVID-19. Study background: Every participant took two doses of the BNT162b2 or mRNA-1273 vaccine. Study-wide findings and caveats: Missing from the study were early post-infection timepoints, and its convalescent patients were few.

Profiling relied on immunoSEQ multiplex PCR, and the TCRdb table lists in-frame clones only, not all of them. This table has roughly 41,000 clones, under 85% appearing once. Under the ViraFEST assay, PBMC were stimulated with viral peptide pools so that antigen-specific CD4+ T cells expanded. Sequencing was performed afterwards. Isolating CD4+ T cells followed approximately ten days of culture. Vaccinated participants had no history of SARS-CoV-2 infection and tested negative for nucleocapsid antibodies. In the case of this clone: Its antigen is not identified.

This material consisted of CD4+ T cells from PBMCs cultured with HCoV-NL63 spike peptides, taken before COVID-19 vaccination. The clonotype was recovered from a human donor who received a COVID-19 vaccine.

CDR3 nucleotide sequence: TGTGCTAGTGGTTCGGGACAGGGTGGAACTAATGAAAAACTGTTTTTT. Residues: CASGSGQGGTNEKLFF. The gene calls are TRBV12-5 and TRBJ1-4; 9 bases match TRBD1. The CDR3 is 16 residues long. Looked up from germline, CDR1 is LGHNT and CDR2 is FRNRAP. V was pared by 4 bases and J by 1 base, with 4 bases of the junction left unmatched.